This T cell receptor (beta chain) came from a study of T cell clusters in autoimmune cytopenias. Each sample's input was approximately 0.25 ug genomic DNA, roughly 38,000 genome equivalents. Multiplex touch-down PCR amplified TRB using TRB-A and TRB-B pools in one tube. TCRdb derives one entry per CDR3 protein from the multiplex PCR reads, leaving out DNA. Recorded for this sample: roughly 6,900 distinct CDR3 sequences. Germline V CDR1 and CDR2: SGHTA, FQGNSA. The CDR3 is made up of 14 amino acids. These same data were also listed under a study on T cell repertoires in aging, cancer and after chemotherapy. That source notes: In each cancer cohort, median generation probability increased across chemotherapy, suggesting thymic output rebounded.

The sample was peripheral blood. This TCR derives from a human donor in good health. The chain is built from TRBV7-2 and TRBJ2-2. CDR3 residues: CASSLGHGTGELFF.